This passage covers 20 T cell receptor beta chains from one sample sequenced in a study of CD8 T cells in ankylosing spondylitis. MiXCR, applied by TCRdb to the 5' RACE reads, yields one record per CDR3 protein. The repertoire has about 260,000 distinct CDR3 sequences, roughly a quarter of them found once; the top ten carry roughly 0.67%. Sequencing was carried out using blood, either unsorted or a sorted T cell fraction (not recorded which). These receptors came from a male donor with ankylosing spondylitis or in good health (not recorded which).

This clonotype showed up just a few times. This chain links TRBV29-1 with TRBJ1-4; tentative D call: TRBD1 (6 bases). The CDR3 is made up of 14 amino acids. Trimming shortened V by 7 bases and J by 4 bases, and 16 bases separated the two germline ends. Germline V gene sequence: CDR1 SQVTM, CDR2 ANQGSEA. The CDR3: CSADSGQNNEKLFF. CDR3 coding DNA: TGCAGCGCCGACTCGGGACAAAATAATGAAAAACTGTTTTTT. The full variable domain, with the rest looked up from reference TRBV29-1 and TRBJ1-4, is SAVISQKPSRDICQRGTSLTIQCQVDSQVTMMFWYRQQPGQSLTLIATANQGSEATYESGFVIDKFPISRPNLTFSTLTVSNMSPEDSSIYLCSADSGQNNEKLFFGSGTQLSVL.

This clonotype was seen repeatedly, ten times or more. This chain uses TRBV10-3 with TRBJ2-2; TRBD2 matches at 8 bases. V lost 10 bases, J lost 0 bases, and 7 bases stayed unmatched. CDR3 length: 15 amino acids. From germline, CDR1 is ENHRY and CDR2 SYGVKD. The CDR3 sequence: CATRSGNANTGELFF. CDR3 nucleotides: TGTGCCACTCGTAGCGGGAACGCGAACACCGGGGAGCTGTTTTTT.

This clonotype was counted many times. The chain links TRBV2 to TRBJ2-3, with D possibly matching TRBD2 (7 bases). V was cut by 1 base and J by 5 bases, with 16 bases left in between. The CDR3 consists of 16 residues. Germline CDR1 and CDR2: SNHLY and FYNNEI. For the CDR3, the DNA is TGTGCCAGCAGTGAAGTTGGGGCGGGGGCCCGAGATACGCAGTATTTT. As protein: CASSEVGAGARDTQYF.

The chain recombines TRBV3-1 with TRBJ2-1, with 7 positions matching TRBD2. V was clipped by 5 bases and J by 0 bases; unmatched bases: 4. There are 15 residues in the CDR3. Germline V lookup: CDR1 LGHDT, CDR2 YNNKEL (reference sequence). The CDR3 here is CASSGGGPSYNEQFF. The CDR3, as DNA: TGTGCCAGCAGCGGGGGGGGTCCCTCCTACAATGAGCAGTTCTTC.

This clonotype was observed at least ten times. This chain uses TRBV20-1 with TRBJ2-3; 11 bases map to TRBD2. The germline V gene encodes CDR1 DFQATT and CDR2 SNEGSKA (reference sequence). This CDR3 comprises 16 residues. Losses at the gene ends were 3 bases for V and 5 bases for J; bases not matched to a gene: 10. The DNA for the CDR3 is TGCAGTGCTAGTCGTCTAGCGGGGGGCCGTAAAGATACGCAGTATTTT. Residues: CSASRLAGGRKDTQYF.

This chain connects TRBV12-3 or TRBV12-4 to TRBJ1-2; tentative D call: TRBD1 (5 bases). This CDR3 contains 13 residues. V was trimmed by 7 bases and J by 3 bases, leaving 12 bases between them. CDR3 coding DNA: TGTGCCAGCACCGACAGAGGGGACTATGGCTACACCTTC. It encodes CASTDRGDYGYTF.

The rearrangement uses TRBV12-3 or TRBV12-4 and TRBJ1-1; 8 bases line up with TRBD1. The CDR3 length is 14 residues. The J segment lost 4 bases and the V segment lost 2 bases, leaving 3 bases of the junction unmatched. The CDR3 loop is CASSLYRGSTEAFF. CDR3 in DNA: TGTGCCAGCAGTTTATACAGGGGGAGCACTGAAGCTTTCTTT.

In regard to this clonotype: A much larger clone lies a single base off, so this may be a read error. J is TRBJ2-2 and V is TRBV5-1; TRBD1 matches 7 bases. The CDR3 length is 16 residues. Germline V gives CDR1 SGHRS, CDR2 YFSETQ. The DNA of the CDR3 is TGCGCCAGCAGCTTGGTTCCAGGGGGTCGGACCGGGGATCTGTTTTTT. It yields the protein CASSLVPGGRTGDLFF.

The J gene is TRBJ2-7, the V gene TRBV5-1, with 9 nucleotides matching TRBD1. The CDR3 extends over 15 amino acids. Trimming took 1 base from V and 5 from J; bases not matched to a gene: 7. Germline V CDR1 and CDR2: SGHRS, YFSETQ. The chain's CDR3 is CASSLRGQGGDEQYF. In DNA form, the CDR3 reads TGCGCCAGCAGCTTGAGGGGACAGGGAGGAGACGAGCAGTACTTC.

This clonotype was detected ten times or more. The gene calls are TRBV3-1 and TRBJ2-7, with a possible D match to TRBD2 (7 bases). V lost 2 bases, J lost 2 bases, and 13 bases lay in between. This CDR3 contains 15 residues. Germline V CDR1 and CDR2: LGHDT, YNNKEL (reference sequence). The CDR3, as DNA: TGTGCCAGCAGCCAAAACCCGGGGGGCCCCTACGAGCAGTACTTC. Its protein product is CASSQNPGGPYEQYF.

The genes are TRBV20-1 and TRBJ1-6, with 7 positions matching TRBD1. The V and J ends lost 6 bases and 7 bases, in that order; junction bases with no gene match: 3. CDR1 and CDR2 from the germline V gene are DFQATT and SNEGSKA (reference sequence). The CDR3 is 12 amino acids. The CDR3 sequence is CSATQGNSPLHF. Written as DNA, the CDR3 is TGCAGTGCCACACAGGGGAATTCACCCCTCCACTTT.

In its sample, this clonotype was seen many times. The chain joins TRBV12-3 or TRBV12-4 to TRBJ2-2; 9 positions agree with TRBD2. The CDR3 sequence is 15 residues long. J was trimmed by 6 bases and V by 7 bases; bases with no gene match: 9. DNA of the CDR3: TGTGCCAGCACTGAGGGTAGCGGGGGCCCCGGGGAGCTGTTTTTT. It encodes CASTEGSGGPGELFF.

This sequence joins TRBV6-1 and TRBJ2-7, with D unresolved. CDR1 and CDR2 from the germline V gene are MNHNS and SASEGT. V was trimmed by 9 bases and J by 2 bases, leaving 17 bases between them. This CDR3 has 14 amino acids. The DNA for the CDR3 is TGTGCCAGGTGGGATACGACGATTCCCTACGAGCAGTACTTC. Encoded protein: CARWDTTIPYEQYF.

Many counts were recorded for this clonotype. V gene TRBV2 combines with J gene TRBJ2-3, with 7 nucleotides matching TRBD1. This CDR3 contains 14 residues. J lost 5 bases, V lost 5 bases, and 7 bases had no gene match. Germline V CDR1 and CDR2: SNHLY, FYNNEI. The CDR3 nucleotides read TGTGCCAGCAGTCCCCGGACAGGCGGAGATACGCAGTATTTT. This encodes CASSPRTGGDTQYF.

The chain uses TRBV29-1 and TRBJ2-2; D possibly corresponds to TRBD1 (5 bases). The germline V and J ends were trimmed by 2 bases and 0 bases, with 10 bases remaining between them. Germline V gene lookup returns CDR1 SQVTM and CDR2 ANQGSEA. There are 15 residues in the CDR3. The CDR3 sequence is CSVERAGSNTGELFF. The CDR3 coding sequence is TGCAGCGTTGAACGAGCAGGGTCGAACACCGGGGAGCTGTTTTTT.

The chain recombines TRBV20-1 with TRBJ2-7, with 9 bases aligning to TRBD1. Per germline, CDR1 DFQATT and CDR2 SNEGSKA (reference sequence). The CDR3 is 14 amino acids. V lost 5 bases and J lost 2; bases outside the gene matches: 7. This CDR3 is CSAYWDRAAYEQYF. The CDR3 nucleotides read TGCAGTGCTTATTGGGACAGGGCGGCCTACGAGCAGTACTTC.

There are many counts of this clonotype. The chain links TRBV11-2 to TRBJ1-4, with TRBD1 identical over 8 bases. In germline, CDR1 is SGHAT, CDR2 FQNNGV. Trimming cost V 8 bases and J 3 bases; bases outside gene matches: 8. This CDR3 comprises 15 residues. Here the CDR3 DNA reads TGTGCCAGCCGGAGCTGGGGACAGGCTAATGAAAAACTGTTTTTT. Translating it yields CASRSWGQANEKLFF.

The chain is built from TRBV2 and TRBJ2-7; D tentatively reads TRBD1 or TRBD2 (6 bases each). Trimming pared 0 bases from V and 6 bases from J, leaving 9 bases between. Germline loops: CDR1 SNHLY, CDR2 FYNNEI. This CDR3 region has 13 residues. CDR3 sequence: CASSEARGVEQYF. The CDR3 nucleotides read TGTGCCAGCAGTGAAGCTAGGGGGGTCGAGCAGTACTTC.

This clonotype was observed a few times. The V and J genes are TRBV10-3 and TRBJ2-7; 7 positions agree with TRBD1. J gave up 4 bases and V 4 bases, and 4 bases lay outside the gene matches. CDR1 is ENHRY and CDR2 is SYGVKD in the germline V gene. The CDR3 runs 13 residues. CDR3 amino acids: CAISVGTDYEQYF. The DNA of the CDR3 is TGTGCCATCAGTGTAGGGACAGATTACGAGCAGTACTTC.

The rearrangement uses TRBV20-1 and TRBJ2-2; the D gene could be TRBD1 or TRBD2 (5 bases each). Germline CDR1 DFQATT, CDR2 SNEGSKA (reference sequence). CDR3 size: 16 residues. V lost 5 bases and J lost 4, with 20 bases in between. CDR3 bases: TGCAGTGCTGCCCCGGGACCCCCCGTCGGCACCGGGGAGCTGTTTTTT. This sequence encodes CSAAPGPPVGTGELFF.